These 14 T cell receptor beta chains came from one sample sequenced in a study of blood T cell repertoires in COVID-19. Method: immunoSEQ multiplex PCR; TCRdb's copy keeps in-frame clones and lacks some. This sample carries around 280,000 clones, around nine tenths of them seen once, and the ten largest clones take about 1.7%. The sample was PBMCs or T cells enriched from blood (not recorded which). These receptors all come from a woman aged 40-49 years who had recovered from COVID-19.

The chain recombines TRBV19 with TRBJ1-5, with 9 bases matching TRBD1. The CDR3 sequence is 16 residues long. Germline trimming cut 3 bases from V and 2 bases from J; bases unmatched to any gene: 5. From germline, CDR1 is LNHDA and CDR2 SQIVND (reference sequence). DNA for the CDR3: TGTGCCAGTAGTATCACAGGGGGCGCAGGCAATCAGCCCCAGCATTTT. Protein product: CASSITGGAGNQPQHF.

The CDR3 bases are TGTGCCAGCAGTGACAGGGGGCGCACAGGCTACACCTTC. Residues: CASSDRGRTGYTF. V and J are TRBV2 and TRBJ1-2; 8 bases are shared with TRBD1. Trimming cost V 3 bases and J 8 bases; bases outside gene matches: 5. CDR1 and CDR2 (germline): SNHLY, FYNNEI. CDR3 size: 13 residues.

V is TRBV30 and J is TRBJ1-1, with D possibly being TRBD1 (6 bases). From germline, CDR1 is GTSNPN and CDR2 SVGIG (reference sequence). The CDR3 is 13 amino acids. V lost 1 base and J lost 5, with 11 bases in between. CDR3 sequence reads: CAWSELGGTEAFF. CDR3 coding DNA: TGTGCCTGGAGTGAACTAGGGGGAACTGAAGCTTTCTTT. Full variable domain (rest looked up from reference TRBV30 and TRBJ1-1): SQTIHQWPATLVQPVGSPLSLECTVEGTSNPNLYWYRQAAGRGLQLLFYSVGIGQISSEVPQNLSASRPQDRQFILSSKKLLLSDSGFYLCAWSELGGTEAFFGQGTRLTVV.

The chain joins TRBV6-1 to TRBJ2-7; 7 bases are shared with TRBD2. CDR1 is MNHNS and CDR2 is SASEGT in the germline V gene. V shed 4 bases, J shed 3 bases, and the junction held 18 bases outside the gene matches. The CDR3 runs to 18 residues. CDR3 nucleotide sequence: TGTGCCAGCAGTGGGGTGATTAAGGGAGGGTCTAGTGTCTACGAGCAGTACTTC. Translation: CASSGVIKGGSSVYEQYF.

The chain has TRBV7-9 and TRBJ2-1; a possible D gene is TRBD2 (7 bases). This CDR3 contains 16 residues. Germline assignment: CDR1 SEHNR and CDR2 FQNEAQ (reference sequence). V was shortened by 5 bases and J by 3 bases, with 17 bases between the two germline ends. As DNA, the CDR3 is TGTGCCAGCAGCCCCCTGAGGGAGGGGGTCTACAATGAGCAGTTCTTC. Protein: CASSPLREGVYNEQFF.

The rearrangement uses TRBV23-1 and TRBJ2-3, with 11 positions matching TRBD1. TRBV23-1 is labeled an ORF, and its function is uncertain. Trimming at V came to 4 bases and at J to 5 bases, leaving 5 bases not matched to a gene. CDR3 length: 15 amino acids. CDR3 protein: CASSPRTGGGDTQYF. The CDR3 DNA reads TGCGCCAGCAGTCCTCGGACAGGGGGCGGAGATACGCAGTATTTT.

This chain links TRBV11-2 with TRBJ2-5, with D possibly TRBD1 on 8 matching bases. Germline V lookup: CDR1 SGHAT, CDR2 FQNNGV. V was trimmed by 1 base and J by 1 base, leaving 13 bases between them. This CDR3 spans 16 amino acids. CDR3 bases: TGTGCCAGCAGCTTAGGTACAGGGGGGGTCCAAGAGACCCAGTACTTC. Translating gives CASSLGTGGVQETQYF.

CDR3 sequence reads: CASSQSGTGGNQPQHF. DNA for the CDR3: TGTGCCAGCAGCCAATCTGGGACAGGGGGAAATCAGCCCCAGCATTTT. The V call is TRBV4-2, the J call TRBJ1-5; 11 nucleotides agree with TRBD1. Losses at the gene ends were 2 bases for V and 4 bases for J; bases not matched to a gene: 4. This CDR3 region has 16 residues. Germline V lookup: CDR1 LGHNA, CDR2 YNFKEQ.

The genes are TRBV6-1 and TRBJ2-2, with D unresolved. The CDR3 consists of 17 residues. Germline values: CDR1 MNHNS, CDR2 SASEGT. V was pared by 2 bases and J by 0 bases, with 13 bases between. CDR3 in amino acids: CASSEPSWAANTGELFF. The CDR3 DNA sequence: TGTGCCAGCAGTGAACCATCGTGGGCTGCGAACACCGGGGAGCTGTTTTTT.

V and J are TRBV30 and TRBJ1-4; TRBD1 is a possible D gene (5 bases). In germline, CDR1 is GTSNPN, CDR2 SVGIG (reference sequence). The CDR3 consists of 14 residues. Between the trimmed V and J ends, which lost 0 bases and 8 bases, there was a span of 13 bases. The CDR3 DNA reads as TGTGCCTGGAGTGTACTGGGACTGGAAGAAAAACTGTTTTTT. It translates to CAWSVLGLEEKLFF.

The chain combines TRBV18 with TRBJ1-1, with TRBD1 identical over 12 bases. The germline CDR1 and CDR2 sequences are KGHSH and LQKENI. Unmatched junction bases numbered 0, after V lost 6 bases and J lost 1 base. There are 14 residues in the CDR3. The CDR3 DNA is TGTGCCAGCTCGGGACAGGGGGCGAACACTGAAGCTTTCTTT. This codes for CASSGQGANTEAFF.

The count of this clone is one. V is TRBV12-5 and J is TRBJ2-2, with 9 bases identical to TRBD1. The CDR3 has 15 residues. Germline V gene lookup returns CDR1 LGHNT and CDR2 FRNRAP. The V segment lost 5 bases and the J segment 7 bases; nucleotides outside the gene matches: 8. CDR3 DNA: TGTGCTAGTGGTCCGGGACAGGGACTGGGCGGGGAGCTGTTTTTT. Its protein is CASGPGQGLGGELFF.

In this sample, this clone turned up once. The rearrangement joins TRBV5-4 to TRBJ1-1, with a possible D match to TRBD1 (5 bases). The V gene lost 3 bases and the J gene lost 3 bases, with 15 bases spanning the gap. CDR3 length: 15 amino acids. Germline V gene lookup returns CDR1 SGHNT and CDR2 YYREEE (reference sequence). CDR3 coding DNA: TGTGCCAGCAGCTGGAGGGCTGGGGGGTACACTGAAGCTTTCTTT. Translating gives CASSWRAGGYTEAFF.

The chain combines TRBV6-2 or TRBV6-3 with TRBJ2-4; TRBD1 is a possible D gene (8 bases). The CDR3 totals 15 residues. Germline V gene lookup returns CDR1 MNHEY and CDR2 SVGEGT. Trimming pared 7 bases from V and 6 bases from J, leaving 19 bases between. CDR3 DNA sequence: TGTGCCAGCAACCCTGGACAGGGAGGGAGAAACATTCAGTACTTC. Its protein is CASNPGQGGRNIQYF.